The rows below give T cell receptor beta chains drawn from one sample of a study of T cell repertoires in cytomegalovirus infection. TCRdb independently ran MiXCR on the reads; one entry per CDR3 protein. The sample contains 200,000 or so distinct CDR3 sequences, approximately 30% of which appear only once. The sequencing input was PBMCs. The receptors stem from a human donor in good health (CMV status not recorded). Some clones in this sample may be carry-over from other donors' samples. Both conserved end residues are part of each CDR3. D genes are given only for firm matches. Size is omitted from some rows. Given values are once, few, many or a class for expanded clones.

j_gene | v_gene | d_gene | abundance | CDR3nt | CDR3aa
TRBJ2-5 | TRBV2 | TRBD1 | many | TGTGCCAGCAGTGTATTTCGGGACAGAAAAGAGACCCAGTACTTC | CASSVFRDRKETQYF
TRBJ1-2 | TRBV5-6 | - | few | TGTGCCAGCAGAACCTTTCTACAGGGCGGGAACTATGGCTACACCTTC | CASRTFLQGGNYGYTF
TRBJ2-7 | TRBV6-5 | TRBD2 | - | TGTGCCAGCAGTTACGCGTACCTCCCTAGCGGGGGGTCACCCTACGAGCAGTACTTC | CASSYAYLPSGGSPYEQYF
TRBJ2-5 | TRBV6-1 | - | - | TGTGCCAGCAGTCCTCAGGACTACGAGACCCAGTACTTC | CASSPQDYETQYF
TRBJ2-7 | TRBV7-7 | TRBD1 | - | TGTGCTAGCAACTACCGGGACAGGTACGAGCAGTACTTC | CASNYRDRYEQYF
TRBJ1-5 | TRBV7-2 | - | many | TGTGCCAGCACACCCAACAGTCCGGGGTCTCAGCCCCAGCATTTT | CASTPNSPGSQPQHF
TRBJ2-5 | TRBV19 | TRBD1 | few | TGTGCCAGTACCTCCACAGGGGGCGCTTCGGAGACCCAGTACTTC | CASTSTGGASETQYF
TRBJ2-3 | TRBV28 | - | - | TGTGCCAGCATCCGCAGGGGAGCAGATACGCAGTATTTT | CASIRRGADTQYF
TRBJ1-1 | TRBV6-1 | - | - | TGTGCCAGCACCCAGGATCGGGGGTTTACTGAAGCTTTCTTT | CASTQDRGFTEAFF
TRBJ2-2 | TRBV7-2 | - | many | TGTGCCAGCAGCTTACAGGGCTCGGCCGGGGAGCTGTTTTTT | CASSLQGSAGELFF
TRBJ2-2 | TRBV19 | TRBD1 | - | TGTGCCAGTAGTAAAGGCGGGACAGGGGTTAGCACCGGGGAGCTGTTTTTT | CASSKGGTGVSTGELFF
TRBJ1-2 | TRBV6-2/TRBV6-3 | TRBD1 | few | TGTGCCACCATCCAGGGGGGCGGCTACACCTTC | CATIQGGGYTF
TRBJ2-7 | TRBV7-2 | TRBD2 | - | TGTGCCAGCACCCTAGGGCTAGCGGGGGGGCCGAAGAGTCCTGACGGGCAGTACTTC | CASTLGLAGGPKSPDGQYF
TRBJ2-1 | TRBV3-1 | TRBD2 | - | TGTGCCAGCAGCCAGGGCGGGGGGGCCTACAATGAGCAGTTCTTC | CASSQGGGAYNEQFF
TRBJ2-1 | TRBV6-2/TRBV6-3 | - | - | TGTGCCAGCAGGAGTATGGACAGTCAACGTGAGCAGTTCTTC | CASRSMDSQREQFF
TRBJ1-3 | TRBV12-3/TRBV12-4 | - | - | TGTGCCAGCAGAGGGGACGGTAGAAACACCATATATTTT | CASRGDGRNTIYF
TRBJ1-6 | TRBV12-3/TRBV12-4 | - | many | TGTGCCAGCAGCCTCTGGGGTAATTCACCCCTCCACTTT | CASSLWGNSPLHF
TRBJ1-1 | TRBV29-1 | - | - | TGCAGCGTTGATGGCAGTATCACTGAAGCTTTCTTT | CSVDGSITEAFF
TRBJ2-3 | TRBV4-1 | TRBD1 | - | TGCGCCAGCAGCCTGGGACAGGGGAACACAGATACGCAGTATTTT | CASSLGQGNTDTQYF
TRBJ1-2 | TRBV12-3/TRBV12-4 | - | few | TGTGCCAGCAGTAAGGCCGGGACCTATGGCTACACCTTC | CASSKAGTYGYTF
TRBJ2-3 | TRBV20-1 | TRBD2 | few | TGCAGTGCTATGGGACTAGCGGGGGCCGGGGGAGATACGCAGTATTTT | CSAMGLAGAGGDTQYF
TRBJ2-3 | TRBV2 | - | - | TGTGCCAGCAGCGTGGTCTCCACAGATACGCAGTATTTT | CASSVVSTDTQYF
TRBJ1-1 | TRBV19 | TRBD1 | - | TGTGCCAGTAGTGAGACAGGGGGCACTGAAGCTTTCTTT | CASSETGGTEAFF
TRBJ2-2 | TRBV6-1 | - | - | TGTGCCAGCAGGGCGGGGACAGTTACCGGGGAGCTGTTTTTT | CASRAGTVTGELFF
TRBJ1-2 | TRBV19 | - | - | TGTGCCAGTAGTATAGACCCATTTCGGGGCTACACCTTC | CASSIDPFRGYTF
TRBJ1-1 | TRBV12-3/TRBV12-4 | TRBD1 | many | TGTGCCAGCACCCCACAGGGGGGATCGTCGGCAACTGAAGCTTTCTTT | CASTPQGGSSATEAFF
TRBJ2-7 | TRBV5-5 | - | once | TGTGCCAGCAGCTTGGCCGTCTCCGCCTCCTACGAGCAGTACTTC | CASSLAVSASYEQYF
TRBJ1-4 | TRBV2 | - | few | TGTGCCAGCATCCTGGACGGTGCAACTAATGAAAAACTGTTTTTT | CASILDGATNEKLFF
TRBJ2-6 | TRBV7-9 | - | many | TGTGCCAGCAGCATTTACAGGGCGGCTGGGGCCAACGTCCTGACTTTC | CASSIYRAAGANVLTF
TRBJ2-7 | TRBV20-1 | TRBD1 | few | TGCAGTGCCGCCGGGACAGCGCCCATCTACGAGCAGTACTTC | CSAAGTAPIYEQYF
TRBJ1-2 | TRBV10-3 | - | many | TGTGCCATCAGTGATGGTAGGGGTGGCTATGGCTACACCTTC | CAISDGRGGYGYTF
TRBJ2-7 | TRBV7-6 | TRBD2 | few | TGTGCCAGCAGCGACTACCCTAGCGGTAACTCCTACGAGCAGTACTTC | CASSDYPSGNSYEQYF
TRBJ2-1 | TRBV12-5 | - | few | TGTGCTAGTGGTTTGGTACAAGGTGGCACACAGACCTACAATGAGCAGTTCTTC | CASGLVQGGTQTYNEQFF
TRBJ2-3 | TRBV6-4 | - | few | TGTGCCAGCAGTGACGGCGGGGCTAGCACAGATACGCAGTATTTT | CASSDGGASTDTQYF
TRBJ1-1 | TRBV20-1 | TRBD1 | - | TGCAGTGCTCAACGGACAGGGACGAAGAACACTGAAGCTTTCTTT | CSAQRTGTKNTEAFF
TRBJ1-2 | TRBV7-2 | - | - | TGTGCCAGCAGACCAGCCAACTATGGCTACACCTTC | CASRPANYGYTF
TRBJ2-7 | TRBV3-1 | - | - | TGTGCCAGCAGCCAAGAGGGGGTCTCCGAGCAGTACTTC | CASSQEGVSEQYF
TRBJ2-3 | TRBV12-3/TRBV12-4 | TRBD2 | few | TGTGCCAGCAGTCGGGGGGGTACGCAGTATTTT | CASSRGGTQYF
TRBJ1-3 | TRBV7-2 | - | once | TGTGCCAGCAGCTTAGTGACAGGAAACACCATATATTTT | CASSLVTGNTIYF
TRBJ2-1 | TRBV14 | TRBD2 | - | TGTGCCAGCAGTTCTAAGGCGGGGGGGCTCAATGAGCAGTTCTTC | CASSSKAGGLNEQFF
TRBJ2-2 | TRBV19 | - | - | TGTGCCAGTAGCGCCCTCTTCGGGCAGGGAGGCGCCGGGGAGCTGTTTTTT | CASSALFGQGGAGELFF
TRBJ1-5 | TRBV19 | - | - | TGTGCCAGTAGTATATCACGAGGGGCGGAACAGCCCCAGCATTTT | CASSISRGAEQPQHF
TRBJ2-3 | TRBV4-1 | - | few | TGCGCCAGCAGCCAAGAAGGGACCACGCAGTATTTT | CASSQEGTTQYF
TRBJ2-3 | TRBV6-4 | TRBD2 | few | TGTGCCAGCAGTGGGGCTAGCGGGGGCACAGATACGCAGTATTTT | CASSGASGGTDTQYF
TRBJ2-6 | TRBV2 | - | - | - | CASSVSVPGANVLTF
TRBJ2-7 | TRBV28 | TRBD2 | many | TGTGCCAGCAGCCCCGGGACTAGCGGTATCTACGAGCAGTACTTC | CASSPGTSGIYEQYF
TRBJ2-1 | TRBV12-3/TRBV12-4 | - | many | TGTGCCAGCAGTTTCAATAATGAGCAGTTCTTC | CASSFNNEQFF
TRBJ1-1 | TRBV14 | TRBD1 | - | TGTGCCAGCAGCCCACAGGGGGAGACTGAAGCTTTCTTT | CASSPQGETEAFF
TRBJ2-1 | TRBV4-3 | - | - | TGCGCCAGCAGCCAGAGCCTCACCAGGGCGGATAACAATGAGCAGTTCTTC | CASSQSLTRADNNEQFF